The sequence of this T cell receptor beta chain was determined in a study of human T cells and chemical hapten exposure. Points from the study as a whole: Among TCRs, those above 1 in 1000 frequency were unaffected by DPC sensitization. Controls had significantly fewer large CDR3 similarity clusters than were formed by expanded TCRs.

Time point given: patch test 1, 2 weeks after DPC sensitization. Treatment indicated: therapeutic diphenylcyclopropenone sensitization with weekly scalp DPC. TCRdb reprocessed the RACE reads via MiXCR and lists one record per CDR3 protein. The sample holds about 360,000 distinct CDR3 sequences; 4.8% are singletons and the top ten take over 2%. This clonotype was seen a few times. The antigen is not known. The receptor was derived from a woman aged 45 to 65 with alopecia areata. Some clones in this sample may be carry-over from other donors' samples. Here the sequenced sample was whole blood, taken in connection with sensitization to the hapten diphenylcyclopropenone (DPC).

The CDR3 DNA is TGTGCCATCAGTGCACAGGGGGCAGACACTGAAGCTTTCTTT. Translating it yields CAISAQGADTEAFF. The V and J genes are TRBV10-3 and TRBJ1-1, with 9 bases identical to TRBD1. Germline trimming cut 4 bases from V and 3 bases from J; bases unmatched to any gene: 3. Per germline, CDR1 ENHRY and CDR2 SYGVKD. The CDR3 has 14 amino acids.